The present TCR beta chain was sequenced within a study of tumor-infiltrating lymphocytes in primary liver carcinoma. General study findings and limits: Blood had a significantly lower top-250-clone fraction than tumors did (p = 0.039). The study used bulk unsorted samples and so did not compare CD4+ and CD8+ repertoires.

Starting material of about 0.45 ug total RNA yielded TCR beta cDNA via a constant-region primer. Nested multiplex PCR, run for three rounds with slightly modified ARM-PCR, yielded TCR beta libraries. Primers for the first two PCR rounds were TRBV1-TRBV30 forward primers and a C-beta reverse primer (about 10 cycles per round). Using its own MiXCR run on the multiplex PCR reads, TCRdb lists one record per CDR3 protein. The table shows about 210,000 distinct CDR3 sequences, with 65% occurring only once. CDR1 is SQVTM, CDR2 ANQGSEA, per germline. This CDR3 contains 12 residues. With respect to this clonotype: Its antigen is unknown.

Blood RNA originated from unsorted whole blood, with germline DNA additionally extracted. Input material: peripheral blood. This TCR was sampled from a woman aged 60-70 years with primary liver carcinoma and hepatitis B virus infection. The V gene is TRBV29-1, the J gene TRBJ1-1; a weak D match, TRBD1 (6 bases). In DNA, the CDR3 is TGCATAACATGCAGGGGGAACACTGAAGCTTTCTTT. This encodes CITCRGNTEAFF.